The 21 T cell receptor beta chains given below trace back to one sample, sequenced in a study of molecular identifiers for immune sequencing clone quantification. MiXCR, run by TCRdb on the PCR reads, gives a single entry per CDR3 protein. The repertoire holds about 100,000 distinct CDR3 sequences, with roughly 38% as singletons. Sequencing was done on a sample of naive CD8+ T cells from blood, with Jurkat cell RNA spiked in. Indicated subset: FACS-sorted CD8+CD4-CCR7+CD45RA+ naive T cells. These receptors all come from a human donor in good health. Some libraries in this study had Jurkat cell RNA spiked in.

Concerning this clonotype itself: Lacking the conserved final phenylalanine or tryptophan, this CDR3 likely reflects a read error. The rearrangement joins TRBV13 to TRBJ2-7; D is unresolved. Trimming stripped 3 bases from V and 6 bases from J, with 9 bases between. Germline V gene sequence: CDR1 PRHDT, CDR2 FYEKMQ (reference sequence). This CDR3 is built from 12 residues. CDR3 DNA: TGTGCCAGCAGCTTGTCTGGGCTCGAGCAGTACCTC. It codes for CASSLSGLEQYL.

This clonotype was observed at least ten times. Here the CDR3 DNA reads TGTGCCAGCAGCTTACTCCCTGAGCGGGAGTATGAGCAGTTCTTC. It encodes CASSLLPEREYEQFF. The chain combines TRBV7-8 with TRBJ2-1; 8 bases line up with TRBD2. The junction had 8 bases not matched to a gene; V was cut back by 2 bases and J by 8 bases. CDR1 is SGHVS, CDR2 FQNEAQ, per germline. The CDR3 spans 15 residues. Filled out from reference TRBV7-8 and TRBJ2-1, the complete variable domain reads GAGVSQSPRYKVAKRGQDVALRCDPISGHVSLFWYQQALGQGPEFLTYFQNEAQLDKSGLPSDRFFAERPEGSVSTLKIQRTQQEDSAVYLCASSLLPEREYEQFFGPGTRLTVL.

Concerning this clonotype: A much more abundant neighbour one base away suggests this may be a read error. The chain combines TRBV5-6 with TRBJ2-1; D ambiguous. Looked up from germline, CDR1 is SGHDT and CDR2 is YYEEEE. V lost 0 bases and J lost 6, with 19 bases in between. There are 17 residues in the CDR3. CDR3 in DNA: TGTGCCAGCAGCTTGGCCTTTGCTGGCCTTACTGGCAATGAGCAGTTCTTC. It is translated as CASSLAFAGLTGNEQFF.

This clonotype was detected only a few times. The chain recombines TRBV10-2 with TRBJ2-7, with 7 bases lining up with TRBD1. J was trimmed by 1 base and V by 8 bases; bases with no gene match: 5. The CDR3 has 13 residues. Germline V gene data show CDR1 as WSHSY and CDR2 as SAAADI. The CDR3 loop is CASGPTGSYEQYF. The DNA for the CDR3 is TGCGCCAGCGGCCCGACAGGGTCCTACGAGCAGTACTTC.

For this clonotype: This clone may be a read error of a much larger clone one base away. The rearrangement joins TRBV6-6 to TRBJ2-5; 10 nucleotides agree with TRBD2. The length of the CDR3 is 15 residues. CDR1 is MNHNY and CDR2 is SVGAGI in the germline V gene (reference sequence). The CDR3: CATLAGGGSKETRYF. The CDR3 region has the DNA TGTGCCACCTTAGCGGGAGGAGGTTCCAAAGAGACCCGGTACTTC.

This clonotype was seen just once. A much larger clone is a single base away; this may be a read error. This chain connects TRBV6-5 to TRBJ2-3; 10 bases are shared with TRBD2. CDR1 is MNHEY and CDR2 is SVGAGI in the germline V gene. The CDR3 runs to 15 residues. Trimming cost V 8 bases and J 9 bases; bases outside gene matches: 14. For the CDR3, the DNA is TGTGCCAGCTGTCTTCGATTAGCGGGAGGCGACACGCAGTATTTT. It encodes CASCLRLAGGDTQYF.

For this clonotype: It may be a read error: a sequence one base away is much more abundant. V and J are TRBV7-9 and TRBJ2-3; D not certain. With the DNA end fitting TRBJ1-5 better, the J assignment may be wrong. Per germline, CDR1 SEHNR and CDR2 FQNEAQ (reference sequence). The CDR3 contains 15 residues. This chain's CDR3 is CASSHVLVSTDTQHF. CDR3 bases: TGTGCCAGCAGCCACGTCCTAGTGAGCACAGATACGCAGCATTTT.

This clonotype was counted at least ten times. The chain has TRBV20-1 and TRBJ2-7; D not resolved. Between the trimmed V and J ends, which lost 5 bases and 4 bases, there was a span of 9 bases. Per germline, CDR1 DFQATT and CDR2 SNEGSKA (reference sequence). The CDR3 runs to 11 residues. The CDR3 bases are TGCAGTGCTCGACCCGGATACGAGCAGTACTTC. It is translated as CSARPGYEQYF.

This clonotype appeared a few times. V is TRBV28 and J is TRBJ2-2; D call uncertain. This CDR3 region has 15 residues. CDR1 and CDR2 (germline): MDHEN, SYDVKM. V lost 8 bases to trimming and J lost 0 bases, with 13 bases between them. CDR3 sequence (DNA): TGTGCCAGCTATCCCCTGGTGCCGAACACCGGGGAGCTGTTTTTT. The encoded protein is CASYPLVPNTGELFF.

This clonotype occurred many times. The chain employs TRBV7-9 and TRBJ1-5; D is perhaps TRBD1 (6 bases). CDR1 SEHNR and CDR2 FQNEAQ come from the germline V gene (reference sequence). This CDR3 contains 13 residues. V was cut by 5 bases and J by 8 bases, with 13 bases left in between. CDR3 in amino acids: CASSGSGVEPQHF. CDR3 sequence (DNA): TGTGCCAGCAGCGGGTCAGGGGTCGAGCCCCAGCATTTT.

Of note for this clonotype: A much larger clone sits a single nucleotide away, making a read error possible. The chain couples TRBV5-3 to TRBJ2-3, with TRBD1 as a possible D gene (5 bases). TRBV5-3 is sorted into the ORF group, with uncertain function. This CDR3 comprises 15 residues. The CDR3 loop reads CASSLVAGWPDMQYF. The CDR3 DNA sequence: TGTGCCAGCAGCTTGGTGGCAGGGTGGCCAGATATGCAGTATTTT.

About this clonotype itself: A much larger clone differs from this one at a single base, so this may be a read error. The genes are TRBV10-3 and TRBJ2-7; D might be TRBD2 (6 bases). Germline V gene data show CDR1 as ENHRY and CDR2 as SYGVKD. This CDR3 contains 15 residues. CDR3 loop: CVISDVSGYSYEQYF. CDR3 DNA: TGTGTCATCAGTGACGTTAGCGGCTACTCCTACGAGCAGTACTTC.

There are a few counts of this clonotype. The J gene is TRBJ1-2, the V gene TRBV24-1; D unclear. CDR3 length equals 15 residues. V lost 3 bases to trimming and J lost 0 bases, with 10 bases between them. CDR1 and CDR2 from the germline V gene are KGHDR and SFDVKD. This CDR3 is CATSDPLDPNYGYTF. The CDR3 coding sequence is TGTGCCACCAGTGATCCGCTGGATCCTAACTATGGCTACACCTTC.

This clonotype was counted only a few times. V and J are TRBV20-1 and TRBJ1-6; TRBD1 matches at 8 bases. This CDR3 is 13 amino acids long. V was pared by 4 bases and J by 10 bases, with 6 bases of the junction left unmatched. Germline V CDR1 and CDR2: DFQATT, SNEGSKA (reference sequence). The CDR3 DNA is TGCAGTGCTAAAGGACAGGGTGGATCACCCCTCCACTTT. Translated: CSAKGQGGSPLHF.

DNA of the CDR3: TGTGCCAGCAGTCTCCGGATGTTACCAAGGGCGCAGTATTTT. Its translation is CASSLRMLPRAQYF. This chain links TRBV27 with TRBJ2-3; D is unresolved. The CDR3 is made up of 14 amino acids. Trimming removed 5 bases at V and 10 bases at J, with 19 bases between. The V gene's germline CDR1 is MNHEY and CDR2 SMNVEV (reference sequence).

This clonotype was seen more than once but under ten times. The V and J genes are TRBV28 and TRBJ1-5, with 8 bases matching TRBD1. The CDR3 sequence is 15 residues long. Trimming cost V 6 bases and J 5 bases; bases outside gene matches: 9. Germline V gene sequence: CDR1 MDHEN, CDR2 SYDVKM. The CDR3 DNA follows: TGTGCCAGCAGATATAATCCGACAGGGGATCAGCCCCAGCATTTT. Translation gives CASRYNPTGDQPQHF.

The chain joins TRBV27 to TRBJ2-2; 8 nucleotides align to TRBD2. The germline V gene has CDR1 MNHEY and CDR2 SMNVEV (reference sequence). The CDR3 is made up of 16 amino acids. V was clipped by 8 bases and J by 2 bases; unmatched bases: 10. CDR3 protein: CASGPRLALNTGELFF. As DNA, the CDR3 is TGTGCCAGCGGTCCCCGACTAGCGCTTAACACCGGGGAGCTGTTTTTT.

In this sample, this clonotype turned up many times. The chain uses TRBV4-2 and TRBJ1-1, with 7 bases aligning to TRBD1. V dropped 7 bases and J dropped 1; count of bases not matched to a gene: 6. This CDR3 is built from 14 residues. Germline V lookup: CDR1 LGHNA, CDR2 YNFKEQ. DNA for the CDR3: TGTGCCAGCACCATGACAGGGACGAACACTGAAGCTTTCTTT. As protein: CASTMTGTNTEAFF.

This clonotype was observed a single time. A much larger clone differs from this one at a single base, so this may be a read error. This is likely a read error, given that the CDR3 carries no conserved phenylalanine or tryptophan at its end. The chain has TRBV9 and TRBJ2-7; D not resolved. The CDR3 extends over 17 amino acids. In germline, CDR1 is SGDLS, CDR2 YYNGEE. The ends were cut back, 1 base at V and 0 bases at J, with 17 bases in the middle. The CDR3 nucleotides read TGTGCCAGCAGCGTACTATGGGAACTAACGACCTCCTACGAGCAGTACCTC. Translated: CASSVLWELTTSYEQYL.

Concerning this clonotype itself: The junction departs from germline at one end; a sequencing error may be responsible. V usage is TRBV9 and J usage is TRBJ1-1; 9 nucleotides align to TRBD1. CDR1 SGDLS and CDR2 YYNGEE come from the germline V gene. This CDR3 is built from 17 residues. CDR3 sequence: CASSENRGLSGETEDFF. The CDR3 nucleotides read TGTGCCAGCAGCGAAAACAGGGGGCTTAGCGGTGAAACTGAAGATTTCTTT.

This clonotype was seen a single time. One end of the junction is discordant with germline, which a read error may explain. This chain uses TRBV6-2 or TRBV6-3 with TRBJ1-5, with 7 bases matching TRBD1. This CDR3 spans 13 amino acids. Germline V gene sequence: CDR1 MNHEY, CDR2 SVGEGT. The CDR3 loop reads CSSRDSYNQHQHF. The DNA for the CDR3 is TGTTCCAGCAGGGACAGCTATAATCAGCACCAGCATTTT.